This record looks at one T cell receptor (beta chain) sequence and its context. The record originates from a study of blood T cells in healthy people across ages. V lost 3 bases, J lost 5 bases, and 21 bases lay in between. The CDR3 spans 17 residues. CDR1 is SGHTA and CDR2 is FQGNSA in the germline V gene. Primed by a sample-barcoded 5' primer and a J-beta primer mix, a second PCR proceeded for roughly 7 to 12 cycles. TCRdb called the 5' RACE reads again in MiXCR, with one record for every CDR3 protein. Among fewer than 750,000 distinct CDR3 sequences listed, about 45% were seen once. The sequenced material came from blood. The chain couples TRBV7-2 to TRBJ2-3; D may be TRBD1 or TRBD2 (6 bases each). This TCR came from a man at least 80 years old in good health. The CDR3: CASSLRRGRASQDTQYF. CDR3 in DNA: TGTGCCAGCAGCTTGCGCCGGGGGCGGGCTTCACAAGATACGCAGTATTTT. Based on the CDR3 plus reference TRBV7-2 and TRBJ2-3, the full variable domain is GAGVSQSPSNKVTEKGKDVELRCDPISGHTALYWYRQSLGQGLEFLIYFQGNSAPDKSGLPSDRFSAERTGGSVSTLTIQRTQQEDSAVYLCASSLRRGRASQDTQYFGPGTRLTVL.